One T cell receptor beta chain is described in this entry. The antigen is not known. This entry is derived from a study of vaccination effects on CD4 cells after COVID-19. This CDR3 comprises 14 residues. From germline, CDR1 is LGHDT and CDR2 YNNKEL (reference sequence). V lost 5 bases and J 5 bases, leaving 15 bases between the germline ends. Within the ViraFEST assay, antigen-specific CD4+ T cells underwent expansion with viral peptide pools prior to sequencing. Scientists isolated CD4+ T cells after a roughly 10-day culture period ended. Vaccinated recipients, who were negative for nucleocapsid antibodies, had no history of SARS-CoV-2 infection. TCRdb's table, derived via immunoSEQ multiplex PCR, lists solely in-frame clones and lacks some. The data show about 20,000 clones, approximately 70% seen once. Broader study findings: Early post-infection timepoints were absent, and convalescent patients were few.

This chain connects TRBV3-1 (or the pseudogene TRBV3-2) to TRBJ2-5; no firm D call. This receptor was taken from a human donor who received a COVID-19 vaccine. Sample: CD4+ T cells from PBMCs cultured with HCoV-NL63 spike peptides, taken before COVID-19 vaccination. The chain's CDR3 is CASSGSLLSETQYF. The DNA of the CDR3 is TGTGCCAGCAGCGGCAGTCTTCTCTCTGAGACCCAGTACTTC.